This TCR beta chain stems from a study of spatial heterogeneity in lung cancer. Across the study: Detected sequences consistently included more beta-chain ones than alpha-chain ones. Broader study findings: Expanded alpha and beta TCR counts within tumors tracked tumor mutation counts.

Note on this clonotype: No antigen is known for it.

Time point defined: sample taken at primary tumor resection. Donation came from roughly 72 patients with untreated early-stage non-small cell lung cancer. Unsorted samples of tumor, nontumor lung or frozen PBMC had their whole RNA sequenced. The V segment lost 4 bases and the J segment 5 bases; nucleotides outside the gene matches: 4. This CDR3 has 13 residues. Each molecule of TCR cDNA was tagged with one unique molecular identifier. In TCRdb, the 5' RACE reads were re-called with MiXCR into one record per CDR3 protein. The data contain under 4,500 distinct CDR3 sequences, approximately 5.5% of them singletons.

This clonotype was sampled from a female donor with early-stage non-small cell lung cancer. The specimen comprised lung tumor tissue, sampled at surgery. The V gene is TRBV12-3 or TRBV12-4, the J gene TRBJ2-5, with 7 bases that match TRBD2. In DNA form, the CDR3 reads TGTGCCAGCAGTTCCGGGGGGAGGGAGACCCAGTACTTC. Translation: CASSSGGRETQYF.